This T cell receptor beta chain was sequenced in a study of shared clonotypes between healthy human individuals. Healthy and HIV-negative, the adult donors had no recent acute infections or vaccinations. Caucasian adults residing in Nashville, Tennessee made up all the donors. The CD4+ fraction was divided into a CD45RA+ naive subset and a CD45RA-negative memory subset. The V end was cut by 4 bases, the J end by 3 bases, with 6 bases between. Germline lookup yields CDR1 SGHTA and CDR2 FQGNSA. This CDR3 has 12 residues. Here immunoSEQ multiplex PCR was the method, and the copy in TCRdb shows in-frame clones only, minus some. The sample records about 230,000 clones, 50% to 80% being singletons.

The chain is built from TRBV7-2 and TRBJ2-5; no clear D gene. The sample comprised memory CD4+ T cells sorted from blood. The subset was: CD45RA-negative fraction. The receptor comes from a man aged 25-45 years in good health. The CDR3 DNA follows: TGTGCCAGCAGCTCAATAAAAGAGACCCAGTACTTC. It encodes CASSSIKETQYF.